These 17 T cell receptor beta chains came from one sample sequenced in a study of blood T cell repertoires in COVID-19. Here immunoSEQ multiplex PCR was the method, and the copy in TCRdb shows in-frame clones only, minus some. Of roughly 150,000 clones detected, about four fifths appear once; the ten largest clones hold roughly 2%. Sequenced input: peripheral blood. The receptors shown here come from a woman older than 75 with acute or convalescent COVID-19.

The rearrangement uses TRBV19 and TRBJ1-5; D remains ambiguous. CDR3 length equals 14 residues. Trimming left V 5 bases short and J 5 bases short, with 13 bases between. Per germline, CDR1 LNHDA and CDR2 SQIVND (reference sequence). The CDR3 nucleotides are TGTGCCAGTAGTTTTAGTTCACGTGATCAGCCCCAGCATTTT. It encodes CASSFSSRDQPQHF. Filled out from reference TRBV19 and TRBJ1-5, the complete variable domain reads DGGITQSPKYLFRKEGQNVTLSCEQNLNHDAMYWYRQDPGQGLRLIYYSQIVNDFQKGDIAEGYSVSREKKESFPLTVTSAQKNPTAFYLCASSFSSRDQPQHFGDGTRLSIL.

This rearrangement joins TRBV7-8 to TRBJ1-5; possibly TRBD1 for D (6 bases). This CDR3 spans 16 amino acids. The germline V gene encodes CDR1 SGHVS and CDR2 FQNEAQ. V shed 6 bases and J shed 7 bases, with 22 bases lying between them. CDR3 region: CASSPTAQGGGQPQHF. The CDR3 nucleotides read TGTGCCAGCAGTCCTACCGCCCAAGGGGGTGGGCAGCCCCAGCATTTT.

This clone was detected only a few times. This chain connects TRBV6-5 to TRBJ1-2; D is possibly TRBD1 (6 bases). The CDR3 is made up of 15 amino acids. The germline V gene has CDR1 MNHEY and CDR2 SVGAGI. V was pared by 4 bases and J by 5 bases, with 17 bases between. The CDR3 nucleotides are TGTGCCAGCAGTTTACAGGTTGGGGGCGGGTATGGCTACACCTTC. As protein: CASSLQVGGGYGYTF.

The chain has TRBV5-4 and TRBJ1-1; D is perhaps TRBD1 (6 bases). Germline-derived CDR1 and CDR2 are SGHNT and YYREEE (reference sequence). The length of the CDR3 is 14 residues. V lost 4 bases and J 4 bases, leaving 14 bases between the germline ends. Here the CDR3 DNA reads TGTGCCAGCAGCCGCAGGGGCTTGAGCACTGAAGCTTTCTTT. It codes for CASSRRGLSTEAFF.

V usage is TRBV9 and J usage is TRBJ1-1; a weak D match, TRBD1 (5 bases). V dropped 1 base and J dropped 1 base, with 8 bases sitting between them. This CDR3 comprises 14 residues. Germline V CDR1 and CDR2: SGDLS, YYNGEE. The CDR3 spells CASSVLGGNTEAFF. DNA for the CDR3: TGTGCCAGCAGCGTATTGGGGGGGAACACTGAAGCTTTCTTT.

This rearrangement joins TRBV5-1 to TRBJ1-1, with 7 bases aligning to TRBD1. From germline, CDR1 is SGHRS and CDR2 YFSETQ. Trimming took 4 bases from V and 6 from J; bases not matched to a gene: 6. The CDR3 runs 13 residues. CDR3 in DNA: TGCGCCAGCAGCGGGGAGGACAGGTCTGAAGCTTTCTTT. Translated, it gives CASSGEDRSEAFF.

The rearrangement joins TRBV25-1 to TRBJ2-7; a weak D match, TRBD1 (5 bases). The CDR3 runs 16 residues. V was clipped by 1 base and J by 2 bases, with 15 bases between them. Germline values: CDR1 MGHDK, CDR2 SYGVNS. This chain's CDR3 is CASSEFTLDKTYEQYF. CDR3 nucleotides: TGTGCCAGCAGTGAATTTACTTTGGACAAGACCTACGAGCAGTACTTC.

This sequence joins TRBV18 and TRBJ1-4, with 9 bases matching TRBD1. With V trimmed by 5 bases and J by 14 bases, 9 bases remained unmatched. The CDR3 is made up of 13 amino acids. Germline CDR1 and CDR2: KGHSH and LQKENI. The CDR3 DNA sequence: TGTGCCAGCTCAAGCACAGGGGGCGCCGAGCTGTTTTTT. It codes for CASSSTGGAELFF.

The gene calls are TRBV7-2 and TRBJ2-2, with 9 bases that match TRBD2. CDR3 size: 16 residues. Trimming took 1 base from V and 4 from J; bases not matched to a gene: 4. The V gene's germline CDR1 is SGHTA and CDR2 FQGNSA. DNA of the CDR3: TGTGCCAGCAGCTTAGTAGCGGGAGCGAGCACCGGGGAGCTGTTTTTT. Translation gives CASSLVAGASTGELFF. The full variable domain, rest sourced from reference TRBV7-2 and TRBJ2-2, is GAGVSQSPSNKVTEKGKDVELRCDPISGHTALYWYRQSLGQGLEFLIYFQGNSAPDKSGLPSDRFSAERTGGSVSTLTIQRTQQEDSAVYLCASSLVAGASTGELFFGEGSRLTVL.

For the CDR3, the DNA is TGCGCCAGCAGCCAAGGAGAACCGGGACAGGGAGGATATGGCTACACCTTC. It codes for CASSQGEPGQGGYGYTF. V and J are TRBV4-3 and TRBJ1-2, with 9 bases lining up with TRBD1. The ends lost 1 base at V and 5 bases at J; junction bases unmatched: 11. The germline V gene encodes CDR1 LGHNA and CDR2 YSLEER. The CDR3 covers 17 residues.

CDR3 DNA sequence: TGTGCCAGCATAGGACAGGGCAATGAGCAGTTCTTC. It yields the protein CASIGQGNEQFF. The V call is TRBV19, the J call TRBJ2-1, with 8 bases aligning to TRBD1. CDR3 length: 12 residues. Germline assignment: CDR1 LNHDA and CDR2 SQIVND (reference sequence). Unmatched junction bases numbered 4, after V lost 9 bases and J lost 6 bases.

This chain connects TRBV6-1 to TRBJ1-5; D not resolved. CDR1 is MNHNS, CDR2 SASEGT, per germline. The CDR3 is 15 residues long. Trimming took off 1 base at V and 7 bases at J, with 14 bases between the two ends. CDR3: CASSEVRGIGQPQHF. CDR3 bases: TGTGCCAGCAGTGAAGTACGGGGAATTGGGCAGCCCCAGCATTTT.

The chain employs TRBV7-2 and TRBJ2-5; D uncertain. The germline CDR1 and CDR2 sequences are SGHTA and FQGNSA. The CDR3 is 14 residues long. V lost 1 base and J 2 bases, leaving 8 bases between the germline ends. In DNA, the CDR3 is TGTGCCAGCAGCTTAGTTCACACACAAGAGACCCAGTACTTC. Translation gives CASSLVHTQETQYF.

The chain uses TRBV7-2 and TRBJ2-7; 7 nucleotides agree with TRBD1. This CDR3 comprises 15 residues. CDR1 is SGHTA, CDR2 FQGNSA, per germline. The V gene end was trimmed by 0 bases and the J gene end by 4 bases; junction bases not matched to a gene: 6. The CDR3 coding sequence is TGTGCCAGCAGCTTAGCTGGGACAGCCGTTTACGAGCAGTACTTC. Its translation is CASSLAGTAVYEQYF.

V gene TRBV7-2 combines with J gene TRBJ2-3; the D is unclear. The CDR3 contains 13 residues. Per germline, CDR1 SGHTA and CDR2 FQGNSA. Trimming removed 2 bases at V and 1 base at J, with 4 bases between. The CDR3 nucleotides read TGTGCCAGCAGCTTAACAGGCACAGATACGCAGTATTTT. Translated, it gives CASSLTGTDTQYF.

On this clone itself: Within the sample, other DNA sequences also encode this same CDR3. The V gene is TRBV28, the J gene TRBJ1-2; TRBD1 might be the D (5 bases). CDR1 and CDR2 (germline): MDHEN, SYDVKM. CDR3 size: 15 residues. The V and J ends lost 1 base and 7 bases respectively, with 16 bases between them. CDR3 in amino acids: CASSLYGGGLPGYTF. CDR3 DNA sequence: TGTGCCAGCAGTTTATATGGGGGGGGTCTTCCTGGCTACACCTTC.

The gene calls are TRBV19 and TRBJ2-7, with a possible D match to TRBD2 (5 bases). CDR1 LNHDA and CDR2 SQIVND come from the germline V gene (reference sequence). The length of the CDR3 is 14 residues. Between the trimmed V and J ends, which lost 3 bases and 2 bases, there was a span of 11 bases. Here the CDR3 reads CASSIRFSAYEQYF. The CDR3 nucleotides read TGTGCCAGTAGTATTAGGTTTAGCGCCTACGAGCAGTACTTC. The variable domain in full, completed from reference TRBV19 and TRBJ2-7, reads DGGITQSPKYLFRKEGQNVTLSCEQNLNHDAMYWYRQDPGQGLRLIYYSQIVNDFQKGDIAEGYSVSREKKESFPLTVTSAQKNPTAFYLCASSIRFSAYEQYFGPGTRLTVT.